Each of the 13 T cell receptor beta chains below was sequenced from the same sample in a study of blood T cells in healthy people across ages. Alongside a J-beta primer mix, a sample-barcoded 5' primer served in a second PCR lasting roughly 6 to 11 cycles. TCRdb processed the 5' RACE reads anew with MiXCR; each CDR3 protein has one entry. The sample carries 1.8 million or so distinct CDR3 sequences, about two fifths recorded once. Sequenced: blood. All receptors derive from a human donor in good health.

This clonotype was picked up a small number of times. The chain couples TRBV6-6 to TRBJ1-2; D call uncertain. The CDR3 totals 13 residues. V lost 7 bases and J 5 bases, leaving 14 bases between the germline ends. In germline, CDR1 is MNHNY, CDR2 SVGAGI (reference sequence). The CDR3 region is CASTFGRNYGYTF. The CDR3, as DNA: TGTGCCAGCACATTCGGGCGGAATTATGGCTACACCTTC.

The rearrangement uses TRBV9 and TRBJ2-7; TRBD1 is a possible D gene (5 bases). This CDR3 contains 15 residues. Trimming shortened V by 3 bases and J by 6 bases, and 19 bases separated the two germline ends. The germline V gene encodes CDR1 SGDLS and CDR2 YYNGEE. The chain's CDR3 is CASSDPPRVFIEQYF. The CDR3 DNA is TGTGCCAGCAGCGATCCTCCCAGGGTATTCATCGAGCAGTACTTC.

The rearrangement uses TRBV24-1 and TRBJ2-1; D might be TRBD2 (7 bases). The CDR3 has 16 amino acids. Per the germline V gene, CDR1 is KGHDR and CDR2 is SFDVKD. V was clipped by 3 bases and J by 3 bases, with 14 bases between them. The CDR3 bases are TGTGCCACCAGTGATGGGGGGGGCCGTCTCTACAATGAGCAGTTCTTC. This gives the protein CATSDGGGRLYNEQFF.

The sample holds a few counts of this clonotype. The chain has TRBV9 and TRBJ2-5, with TRBD2 matching 7 bases. The CDR3 loop spans 15 amino acids. Trimming cost V 4 bases and J 4 bases; bases outside gene matches: 10. Germline V CDR1 and CDR2: SGDLS, YYNGEE. CDR3 sequence: CASSPQAGPGETQYF. Written as DNA, the CDR3 is TGTGCCAGCAGCCCTCAAGCGGGGCCAGGAGAGACCCAGTACTTC.

The J gene is TRBJ1-2, the V gene TRBV12-3 or TRBV12-4, with unresolved D. Trimming shortened V by 0 bases and J by 6 bases, and 11 bases separated the two germline ends. The CDR3 sequence is 14 residues long. CDR3 loop: CASSLAHWADGYTF. The CDR3 DNA follows: TGTGCCAGCAGTTTAGCCCACTGGGCCGATGGCTACACCTTC.

In this sample, this clonotype turned up many times. As DNA, the CDR3 is TGTGCCAGCAGACGGGACATTGGCTACGAGCAGTACTTC. This codes for CASRRDIGYEQYF. The chain joins TRBV27 to TRBJ2-7; a possible D gene is TRBD1 (6 bases). Germline V lookup: CDR1 MNHEY, CDR2 SMNVEV (reference sequence). CDR3 length: 13 amino acids. With 6 bases removed from V and 3 bases from J, the gap between germline ends came to 12 bases.

V usage is TRBV6-5 and J usage is TRBJ1-2, with a possible D match to TRBD1 (5 bases). The germline gives CDR1 MNHEY, CDR2 SVGAGI. Trimming pared 8 bases from V and 4 bases from J, leaving 14 bases between. The CDR3 covers 13 residues. Written as DNA, the CDR3 is TGTGCCAGCGGGGCAGAGGAGGCCTATGGCTACACCTTC. This translates into CASGAEEAYGYTF.

This clonotype was seen more than once but under ten times. The rearrangement links TRBV6-2 or TRBV6-3 to TRBJ1-2, with D possibly TRBD1 on 6 matching bases. The V and J ends lost 4 bases and 8 bases respectively, with 11 bases between them. CDR1 and CDR2 (germline): MNHEY, SVGEGT. This CDR3 region has 12 residues. The CDR3 loop reads CASSSYRAGYTF. CDR3 in DNA: TGTGCCAGCAGTTCCTACAGGGCAGGCTACACCTTC.

This clonotype was seen a single time. This chain links TRBV4-2 with TRBJ2-5, with 10 bases identical to TRBD2. CDR1 LGHNA and CDR2 YNFKEQ come from the germline V gene. Trimming cost V 3 bases and J 4 bases; bases outside gene matches: 5. The CDR3 extends over 15 amino acids. The CDR3 reads CASSHPSGGGETQYF. CDR3 DNA: TGTGCCAGCAGCCACCCTAGCGGGGGTGGAGAGACCCAGTACTTC.

In this sample, this clonotype turned up a few times. The V gene is TRBV2, the J gene TRBJ2-1, with D possibly being TRBD1 (5 bases). The ends were cut back, 7 bases at V and 7 bases at J, with 8 bases in the middle. Germline-derived CDR1 and CDR2 are SNHLY and FYNNEI. The length of the CDR3 is 11 residues. In DNA, the CDR3 is TGTGCCAGCATGAAGGGGAATGAGCAGTTCTTC. Translated, it gives CASMKGNEQFF.

The rearrangement joins TRBV18 to TRBJ2-5; D possibly corresponds to TRBD1 (8 bases). Germline-derived CDR1 and CDR2 are KGHSH and LQKENI. The CDR3 runs to 14 residues. The V and J ends lost 4 bases and 11 bases respectively, with 20 bases between them. The CDR3 here is CASSRSGGAGEQYF. In DNA, the CDR3 is TGTGCCAGCTCACGTTCAGGGGGCGCGGGAGAGCAGTACTTC.

V usage is TRBV20-1 and J usage is TRBJ2-7; D may be TRBD1 (6 bases). Germline values: CDR1 DFQATT, CDR2 SNEGSKA (reference sequence). With 5 bases removed from V and 6 bases from J, the gap between germline ends came to 11 bases. The CDR3 has 11 amino acids. This CDR3 is CSASNRVEQYF. The DNA for the CDR3 is TGCAGTGCTTCTAACAGGGTCGAGCAGTACTTC.

The CDR3 is CASSIGNPRNYGYTF. In DNA, the CDR3 is TGTGCCAGCAGCATCGGGAACCCTAGGAACTATGGCTACACCTTC. J is TRBJ1-2 and V is TRBV7-2; D not resolved. V gave up 5 bases and J gave up 2 bases, with 15 bases separating them. Germline-derived CDR1 and CDR2 are SGHTA and FQGNSA. CDR3 length: 15 residues.